The source of this T cell receptor beta chain is a study of T cell responses to AZD1222 COVID-19 vaccine. Study summary: The analysis combined second doses at about 4 or about 12 weeks.

TCRdb's table, derived via immunoSEQ multiplex PCR, lists solely in-frame clones and lacks some. In the table there are around 150,000 clones, around 94% of which are singletons. The CDR3 totals 15 residues. The germline V gene has CDR1 SGHAT and CDR2 FQNNGV. V lost 5 bases, J lost 1 base, and 13 bases lay in between. V gene TRBV11-2 combines with J gene TRBJ2-3; D is uncertain. The sequence came from an adult in good health. Material: peripheral blood, obtained on day 0 of AZD1222 vaccination. CDR3 loop: CASSPGISRTDTQYF. The CDR3 DNA reads TGTGCCAGCAGCCCCGGAATATCACGCACAGATACGCAGTATTTT.